The 23 T cell receptor beta chains given below trace back to one sample, sequenced in a study of yellow fever vaccine responses in identical twins. TCRdb called the RT-PCR reads again in MiXCR, with one record for every CDR3 protein. The sample has several hundred distinct CDR3 sequences; around 83% are singletons. This material consisted of T cells from blood (PBMCs), unsorted or a sorted subset (not recorded which), taken before or after yellow fever vaccination (not recorded which). The receptors originated from a woman in her late teens or twenties who received the yellow fever vaccine.

This clonotype was counted between two and nine times. The CDR3 sequence: CASSRYSGNTIYF. CDR3 bases: TGCGCCAGCAGTAGGTACTCTGGAAACACCATATATTTT. This rearrangement joins TRBV23-1 to TRBJ1-3; D gene ambiguous. TRBV23-1 is treated as an ORF (open reading frame) with a function not yet certain. Between the trimmed V and J ends, which lost 5 bases and 0 bases, there was a span of 5 bases. This CDR3 contains 13 residues.

The CDR3 DNA sequence: TGCAGCGTTCAGCGGGCCAACTCCTACGAGCAGTACTTC. It is translated as CSVQRANSYEQYF. The V gene is TRBV29-1, the J gene TRBJ2-7; possible D gene TRBD2, 6 bases. CDR1 and CDR2 (germline): SQVTM, ANQGSEA. This CDR3 has 13 residues. Trimming pared 5 bases from V and 0 bases from J, leaving 11 bases between.

The rearrangement links TRBV20-1 to TRBJ2-5; TRBD2 aligns across 7 bases. CDR1 and CDR2 from the germline V gene are DFQATT and SNEGSKA (reference sequence). This CDR3 region has 15 residues. V gave up 1 base and J gave up 2 bases; unmatched junction bases: 7. This CDR3 reads CSARGSSGGQETQYF. In nucleotides, the CDR3 is TGCAGTGCTAGAGGAAGCTCGGGAGGACAAGAGACCCAGTACTTC.

The table lists this clonotype with a few counts. The chain couples TRBV11-1 to TRBJ1-1; D might be TRBD1 (5 bases). The germline V gene has CDR1 SGHAT and CDR2 FQDESV (reference sequence). The length of the CDR3 is 15 residues. Trimming removed 1 base from V and 4 bases from J, with 13 bases in between. CDR3 coding DNA: TGTGCCAGCAGCTTAGGTTGGGGCGGAATCACTGAAGCTTTCTTT. Translating it yields CASSLGWGGITEAFF.

This clonotype was observed a few times. This sequence joins TRBV10-1 and TRBJ1-2; D is undetermined. V lost 2 bases, J lost 0 bases, and 13 bases lay in between. Per the germline V gene, CDR1 is WNHNN and CDR2 is SYGVQD (reference sequence). The CDR3 runs to 16 residues. In nucleotides, the CDR3 is TGCGCCAGCAGTGAGGTCGCCAGTATAGCTAACTATGGCTACACCTTC. Residues: CASSEVASIANYGYTF.

The V gene is TRBV11-3, the J gene TRBJ2-5, with TRBD2 matching over 8 bases. The J segment lost 4 bases and the V segment lost 5 bases, leaving 12 bases of the junction unmatched. Per the germline V gene, CDR1 is SGHNT and CDR2 is YENEEA. The CDR3 is 16 amino acids. The CDR3, as DNA: TGTGCCAGCAGCGTAGCCCAGCGGGAGATCCTAGAGACCCAGTACTTC. It yields the protein CASSVAQREILETQYF.

This rearrangement joins TRBV6-2 or TRBV6-3 to TRBJ2-5, with 7 bases fitting TRBD2. Germline trimming cut 2 bases from V and 4 bases from J; bases unmatched to any gene: 10. Germline V CDR1 and CDR2: MNHEY, SVGEGT. The CDR3 is made up of 16 amino acids. The CDR3 coding sequence is TGTGCCAGCAGTTACGCAGGCGGCGGGGGTGGAGAGACCCAGTACTTC. Amino acids: CASSYAGGGGGETQYF.

This chain's CDR3 is CASSSGLAGDNEQFF. Written as DNA, the CDR3 is TGTGCCAGCAGCTCAGGACTAGCGGGGGACAATGAGCAGTTCTTC. V gene TRBV7-1 combines with J gene TRBJ2-1; 12 positions agree with TRBD2. Being an ORF, TRBV7-1 has a function that is uncertain. Trimming cost V 1 base and J 5 bases; bases outside gene matches: 0. The CDR3 contains 15 residues.

Concerning this clonotype itself: Relative to the germline gene, one junction end is altered; a read error may explain this. The chain couples TRBV18 to TRBJ2-2; no definite D call. The CDR3 is 14 amino acids. Germline V gene lookup returns CDR1 KGHSH and CDR2 LQKENI. CDR3 coding DNA: TGCGCCAGCTCACCAAGCACGAACACCGGGGAGCTGTTTTTT. This translates into CASSPSTNTGELFF.

This clonotype was seen a single time. This chain uses TRBV4-1 with TRBJ1-1; D is undetermined. The CDR3 is 16 residues long. Trimming shortened V by 0 bases and J by 1 base, and 12 bases separated the two germline ends. The germline gives CDR1 MGHRA, CDR2 YSYEKL. The CDR3 here is CASSQERRRQNTEAFF. CDR3 bases: TGCGCCAGCAGCCAAGAAAGACGGCGACAGAACACTGAAGCTTTCTTT.

The chain has TRBV20-1 and TRBJ2-3, with D possibly being TRBD1 or TRBD2 (5 bases each). Germline V CDR1 and CDR2: DFQATT, SNEGSKA (reference sequence). This CDR3 has 15 residues. Trimming removed 5 bases at V and 1 base at J, with 16 bases between. Here the CDR3 reads CSARPDSGGTDTQYF. The CDR3 nucleotides are TGCAGTGCTCGACCAGACAGCGGTGGCACAGATACGCAGTATTTT.

The chain recombines TRBV4-1 with TRBJ1-2; D remains unclear. Germline CDR1 reads MGHRA; CDR2 reads YSYEKL. V was trimmed by 1 base and J by 4 bases, leaving 7 bases between them. The CDR3 totals 13 residues. The CDR3 region has the DNA TGCGCCAGCAGCCAAGGATCGGTCTATGGCTACACCTTC. It yields the protein CASSQGSVYGYTF.

The genes are TRBV2 and TRBJ1-1, with 7 bases fitting TRBD1. Germline CDR1 is SNHLY and CDR2 is FYNNEI. V lost 6 bases to trimming and J lost 9 bases; unmatched junction nucleotides: 19. The CDR3 extends over 16 amino acids. The DNA for the CDR3 is TGTGCCAGCAGGGAAAATCGAGGACAGGACAAAACGAAAGCTTTCTTT. Translation: CASRENRGQDKTKAFF.

The V gene is TRBV10-1, the J gene TRBJ1-1; possible D gene TRBD1, 6 bases. The CDR3 sequence is 17 residues long. The V gene lost 0 bases and the J gene lost 0 bases, with 14 bases spanning the gap. Germline V gives CDR1 WNHNN, CDR2 SYGVQD (reference sequence). CDR3: CASSESGGAGMNTEAFF. CDR3 bases: TGCGCCAGCAGTGAGTCCGGGGGGGCAGGCATGAACACTGAAGCTTTCTTT.

The chain carries TRBV15 and TRBJ1-2; 9 nucleotides line up with TRBD1. The V and J ends lost 3 bases and 5 bases, in that order; junction bases with no gene match: 10. Germline V gene sequence: CDR1 LNHNV, CDR2 YYDKDF (reference sequence). The CDR3 sequence is 16 residues long. CDR3: CATSSGPGTGTYGYTF. The CDR3 DNA reads TGTGCCACCAGCAGTGGTCCCGGGACAGGGACGTATGGCTACACCTTC.

The V and J genes are TRBV12-3 or TRBV12-4 and TRBJ2-7, with 8 bases that match TRBD1. The CDR3 consists of 14 residues. Trimming at V came to 7 bases and at J to 3 bases, leaving 8 bases not matched to a gene. The CDR3 DNA reads TGTGCCAGCAACCCGCAGGGGGCAAACTACGAGCAGTACTTC. It yields the protein CASNPQGANYEQYF.

A few counts support this clonotype. This chain joins TRBV11-1 and TRBJ1-1; possibly TRBD1 for D (5 bases). This CDR3 comprises 17 residues. The ends were cut back, 1 base at V and 1 base at J, with 16 bases in the middle. Germline V lookup: CDR1 SGHAT, CDR2 FQDESV (reference sequence). The CDR3 DNA reads as TGTGCCAGCAGCTTAGGGCAGGGAAGTCGTCCGAACACTGAAGCTTTCTTT. This codes for CASSLGQGSRPNTEAFF. Supplemented by reference TRBV11-1 and TRBJ1-1, the full variable domain reads EAEVAQSPRYKITEKSQAVAFWCDPISGHATLYWYRQILGQGPELLVQFQDESVVDDSQLPKDRFSAERLKGVDSTLKIQPAELGDSAMYLCASSLGQGSRPNTEAFFGQGTRLTVV.

The V gene is TRBV2, the J gene TRBJ2-5; D not certain. Germline assignment: CDR1 SNHLY and CDR2 FYNNEI. The V end was cut by 3 bases, the J end by 4 bases, with 12 bases between. The CDR3 loop spans 14 amino acids. CDR3 amino acids: CASSDWSSRETQYF. The CDR3, as DNA: TGTGCCAGCAGTGATTGGTCCTCACGAGAGACCCAGTACTTC.

The chain combines TRBV5-1 with TRBJ2-2; D uncertain. Trimming stripped 0 bases from V and 1 base from J, with 4 bases between. Per the germline V gene, CDR1 is SGHRS and CDR2 is YFSETQ. There are 14 residues in the CDR3. CDR3 DNA sequence: TGCGCCAGCAGCTTGGGGGGGAACACCGGGGAGCTGTTTTTT. Translating gives CASSLGGNTGELFF.

This clonotype was detected once. J is TRBJ2-1 and V is TRBV2; TRBD2 matches 7 bases. Germline trimming cut 1 base from V and 7 bases from J; bases unmatched to any gene: 13. The CDR3 has 17 amino acids. The germline V gene has CDR1 SNHLY and CDR2 FYNNEI. The CDR3: CASSEERGPGGRNEQFF. In nucleotides, the CDR3 is TGTGCCAGCAGTGAAGAGCGCGGCCCGGGAGGTCGTAATGAGCAGTTCTTC. Combining the CDR3 with reference TRBV2 and TRBJ2-1 gives the whole variable domain EPEVTQTPSHQVTQMGQEVILRCVPISNHLYFYWYRQILGQKVEFLVSFYNNEISEKSEIFDDQFSVERPDGSNFTLKIRSTKLEDSAMYFCASSEERGPGGRNEQFFGPGTRLTVL.

The chain has TRBV4-1 and TRBJ2-5, with D unresolved. Germline CDR1 and CDR2: MGHRA and YSYEKL. The V end was cut by 0 bases, the J end by 5 bases, with 7 bases between. The CDR3 is made up of 13 amino acids. CDR3 in amino acids: CASSQDFRETQYF. Here the CDR3 DNA reads TGCGCCAGCAGCCAAGATTTCCGGGAGACCCAGTACTTC.

The rearrangement uses TRBV4-2 and TRBJ1-2; no firm D call. V lost 1 base and J 8 bases, leaving 11 bases between the germline ends. In germline, CDR1 is LGHNA, CDR2 YNFKEQ. The length of the CDR3 is 13 residues. The CDR3 DNA sequence: TGTGCCAGCAGCCAAGGCGAGGGTCGGGGCTACACCTTC. Its translation is CASSQGEGRGYTF.

V and J are TRBV10-3 and TRBJ2-7; D is undetermined. The CDR3 is made up of 14 amino acids. Between the trimmed V and J ends, which lost 0 bases and 6 bases, there was a span of 12 bases. Germline V gene sequence: CDR1 ENHRY, CDR2 SYGVKD. CDR3 amino acids: CAISESGSLAEQYF. The DNA for the CDR3 is TGTGCCATCAGTGAGTCGGGCAGCCTGGCCGAGCAGTACTTC.